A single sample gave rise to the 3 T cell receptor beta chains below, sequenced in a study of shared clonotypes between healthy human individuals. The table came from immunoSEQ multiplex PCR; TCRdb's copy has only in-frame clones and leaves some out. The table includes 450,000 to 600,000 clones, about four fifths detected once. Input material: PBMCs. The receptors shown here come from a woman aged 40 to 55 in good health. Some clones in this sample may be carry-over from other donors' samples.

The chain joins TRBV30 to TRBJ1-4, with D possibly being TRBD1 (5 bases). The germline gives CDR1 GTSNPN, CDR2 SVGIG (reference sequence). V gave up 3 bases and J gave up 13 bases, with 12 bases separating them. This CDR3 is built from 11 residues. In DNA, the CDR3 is TGTGCCTGGAGGAGGGGACGGAGACTGTTTTTT. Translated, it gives CAWRRGRRLFF.

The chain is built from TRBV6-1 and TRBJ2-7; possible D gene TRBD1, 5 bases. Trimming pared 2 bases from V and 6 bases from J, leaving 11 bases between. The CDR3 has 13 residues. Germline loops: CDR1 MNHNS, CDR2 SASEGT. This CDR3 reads CASSESSRGEQYF. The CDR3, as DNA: TGTGCCAGCAGTGAATCTTCTAGGGGCGAGCAGTACTTC.

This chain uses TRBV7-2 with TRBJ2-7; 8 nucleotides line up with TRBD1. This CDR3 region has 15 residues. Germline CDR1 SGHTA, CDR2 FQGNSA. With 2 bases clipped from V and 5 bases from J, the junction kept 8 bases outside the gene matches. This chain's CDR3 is CASSLQGAGYNEQYF. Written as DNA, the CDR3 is TGTGCCAGCAGCTTACAGGGGGCAGGTTATAACGAGCAGTACTTC.